Listed below are T cell receptor beta chains from one sample, sequenced in a study of identifying expanded T cells in peripheral blood. Assay: immunoSEQ multiplex PCR; the TCRdb copy retains only in-frame clones and omits some. Among around 94,000 clones, 70% to 90% were seen once, and the ten largest hold 4% to 5.5%. The source material was blood. These receptors originate from a person between 18 and 75 years old in good health. CDR3s leave out the opening cysteine and the closing phenylalanine or tryptophan. Each record gives: D gene, CDR3 length, J gene, V gene, CDR3 protein. D genes are given only for firm matches.

d_call: NA
cdr3_length: 11
j_call: TRBJ1-4
v_call: TRBV6-6
cdr3_aa: ASRSDFNEKLF

d_call: NA
cdr3_length: 14
j_call: TRBJ1-5
v_call: TRBV7-2
cdr3_aa: ASSTGPLYSNQPQH

d_call: NA
cdr3_length: 13
j_call: TRBJ1-2
v_call: TRBV4-1
cdr3_aa: ASSQALGGAYGYT

d_call: NA
cdr3_length: 13
j_call: TRBJ1-1
v_call: TRBV27
cdr3_aa: ASSIYSGGRTEAF

d_call: TRBD1
cdr3_length: 11
j_call: TRBJ1-2
v_call: TRBV11-2
cdr3_aa: ASSADRVHGYT

d_call: TRBD2
cdr3_length: 13
j_call: TRBJ2-5
v_call: TRBV5-4
cdr3_aa: ASSTSGRAGETQY

d_call: NA
cdr3_length: 13
j_call: TRBJ1-1
v_call: TRBV9
cdr3_aa: ASSVRPGVGTEAF

d_call: NA
cdr3_length: 13
j_call: TRBJ2-4
v_call: TRBV7-6
cdr3_aa: ASSLFAGPGDIQY

d_call: TRBD1
cdr3_length: 13
j_call: TRBJ2-7
v_call: TRBV7-9
cdr3_aa: ASSSPGTGIYEQY

d_call: NA
cdr3_length: 12
j_call: TRBJ1-2
v_call: TRBV5-1
cdr3_aa: ASSFGRPNYGYT

d_call: NA
cdr3_length: 12
j_call: TRBJ1-1
v_call: TRBV5-6
cdr3_aa: ASSRGGYLTEAF

d_call: NA
cdr3_length: 13
j_call: TRBJ2-7
v_call: TRBV4-1
cdr3_aa: ASSQDDAGGGEQY

d_call: NA
cdr3_length: 11
j_call: TRBJ2-5
v_call: TRBV4-3
cdr3_aa: ASSQIVAETQY

d_call: NA
cdr3_length: 11
j_call: TRBJ2-7
v_call: TRBV6-1
cdr3_aa: ASSEGPREKQY

d_call: TRBD1
cdr3_length: 13
j_call: TRBJ1-4
v_call: TRBV5-5
cdr3_aa: ASSFRGRIYEKLF

d_call: TRBD2
cdr3_length: 16
j_call: TRBJ2-1
v_call: TRBV5-8
cdr3_aa: ASSLAGGLAGGYNEQF

d_call: NA
cdr3_length: 12
j_call: TRBJ1-2
v_call: TRBV6-5
cdr3_aa: ASRSPGTNYGYT

d_call: NA
cdr3_length: 13
j_call: TRBJ1-5
v_call: TRBV5-8
cdr3_aa: ASSFSQNSNQPQH

d_call: TRBD1
cdr3_length: 12
j_call: TRBJ2-7
v_call: TRBV11-3
cdr3_aa: ASSLRTGNYEQY

d_call: NA
cdr3_length: 9
j_call: TRBJ1-2
v_call: TRBV15
cdr3_aa: ATSRGGGYT

d_call: NA
cdr3_length: 11
j_call: TRBJ2-3
v_call: TRBV6-5
cdr3_aa: ASTETTRYTQY

d_call: NA
cdr3_length: 12
j_call: TRBJ2-5
v_call: TRBV4-1
cdr3_aa: ASSQEAPSETQY

d_call: TRBD1
cdr3_length: 14
j_call: TRBJ2-1
v_call: TRBV27
cdr3_aa: ASKFISAGGLNEQF

d_call: NA
cdr3_length: 13
j_call: TRBJ2-5
v_call: TRBV6-5
cdr3_aa: ASSAGSPIQETQY

d_call: NA
cdr3_length: 12
j_call: TRBJ1-5
v_call: TRBV15
cdr3_aa: ATSRGQGNQPQH

d_call: TRBD1
cdr3_length: 16
j_call: TRBJ2-2
v_call: TRBV11-3
cdr3_aa: ASSLGWSDRADTGELF

d_call: NA
cdr3_length: 11
j_call: TRBJ1-1
v_call: TRBV7-3
cdr3_aa: ASSLRRNTEAF

d_call: NA
cdr3_length: 14
j_call: TRBJ2-7
v_call: TRBV4-1
cdr3_aa: ASSQAQTDLSYEQY

d_call: NA
cdr3_length: 15
j_call: TRBJ2-7
v_call: TRBV11-3
cdr3_aa: ASSLGGGTDLPYEQY

d_call: TRBD1
cdr3_length: 12
j_call: TRBJ2-7
v_call: TRBV5-5
cdr3_aa: ASSYVQGSHEQY